The 20 T cell receptor beta chains given below trace back to one sample, sequenced in a study of CD39 and CD103 CD8 tumor-infiltrating T cells. Produced via immunoSEQ multiplex PCR; TCRdb's table is partial and in-frame only. The sample carries under 20,000 clones, 85% to 95% recorded once. Sequenced: CD8+ T cells sorted from blood. Subset given: total memory CD8 T cells (CD45RA-CCR7+/-) from blood or uninvolved lymph node. These receptors originate from a human donor with head and neck squamous cell carcinoma.

The rearrangement joins TRBV4-1 to TRBJ1-4; D unclear. CDR1 and CDR2 from the germline V gene are MGHRA and YSYEKL. The V end lost 0 bases, the J end lost 4 bases, and 9 bases lay between the germline ends. The CDR3 contains 15 residues. The CDR3 nucleotides read TGCGCCAGCAGCCAAGAGTGGAGATTTAATGAAAAACTGTTTTTT. This translates into CASSQEWRFNEKLFF.

The rearrangement uses TRBV11-2 and TRBJ2-5; D gene unclear. V lost 1 base and J 2 bases, leaving 14 bases between the germline ends. CDR3 length: 16 residues. Germline assignment: CDR1 SGHAT and CDR2 FQNNGV. The CDR3 region is CASSLVGYTAQETQYF. The CDR3 bases are TGTGCCAGCAGCTTAGTAGGATACACAGCTCAAGAGACCCAGTACTTC. Combining the CDR3 with reference TRBV11-2 and TRBJ2-5 gives the whole variable domain EAGVAQSPRYKIIEKRQSVAFWCNPISGHATLYWYQQILGQGPKLLIQFQNNGVVDDSQLPKDRFSAERLKGVDSTLKIQPAKLEDSAVYLCASSLVGYTAQETQYFGPGTRLLVL.

The chain employs TRBV19 and TRBJ2-3; D is unresolved. Trimming removed 1 base at V and 1 base at J, with 12 bases between. This CDR3 spans 16 amino acids. The germline gives CDR1 LNHDA, CDR2 SQIVND (reference sequence). The CDR3 region is CASSIAGFLGTDTQYF. In DNA, the CDR3 is TGTGCCAGTAGTATAGCTGGGTTTTTGGGCACAGATACGCAGTATTTT.

The V and J genes are TRBV6-6 and TRBJ2-5; D unclear. The V end was cut by 0 bases, the J end by 5 bases, with 1 base between. Germline assignment: CDR1 MNHNY and CDR2 SVGAGI (reference sequence). The CDR3 totals 11 residues. The CDR3 loop reads CASSYSETQYF. The CDR3 nucleotides are TGTGCCAGCAGTTACTCGGAGACCCAGTACTTC.

Comments on this clone: The sample has other DNA sequences that encode this CDR3 too. V and J are TRBV5-1 and TRBJ2-7, with D tentatively TRBD1 (6 bases). From germline, CDR1 is SGHRS and CDR2 YFSETQ. V gave up 0 bases and J gave up 3 bases, with 7 bases separating them. The CDR3 totals 13 residues. The CDR3 is CASSLGQDYEQYF. The CDR3 DNA sequence: TGCGCCAGCAGCTTGGGACAGGACTACGAGCAGTACTTC.

The rearrangement uses TRBV5-3 and TRBJ2-7; a possible D gene is TRBD1 (5 bases). TRBV5-3 is flagged as an ORF with uncertain function. CDR3 length: 13 residues. V was shortened by 1 base and J by 12 bases, with 17 bases between the two germline ends. The CDR3 nucleotides read TGTGCCAGAAGCTTGATAAGGACACCCGTCCGGTACTTC. Translating it yields CARSLIRTPVRYF.

This chain links TRBV19 with TRBJ1-5, with TRBD1 matching 9 bases. CDR1 is LNHDA, CDR2 SQIVND, per germline (reference sequence). CDR3 length equals 13 residues. Unmatched junction bases numbered 7, after V lost 9 bases and J lost 7 bases. As DNA, the CDR3 is TGTGCCAGCCTCGGACAGGGGTTACAGCCCCAGCATTTT. This sequence encodes CASLGQGLQPQHF.

The chain combines TRBV7-8 with TRBJ2-3; D is uncertain. Deletions cut 2 bases from V and 2 bases from J, with 8 bases between. Per germline, CDR1 SGHVS and CDR2 FQNEAQ. The CDR3 runs 14 residues. In nucleotides, the CDR3 is TGTGCCAGCAGCTTATCCGCTTACACAGATACGCAGTATTTT. Residues: CASSLSAYTDTQYF.

V usage is TRBV6-6 and J usage is TRBJ2-2; D remains ambiguous. Germline-derived CDR1 and CDR2 are MNHNY and SVGAGI (reference sequence). The CDR3 is made up of 16 amino acids. V lost 5 bases, J lost 4 bases, and 17 bases lay in between. The CDR3 reads CASSPTSGPPTGELFF. CDR3 bases: TGTGCCAGCAGTCCCACTTCGGGCCCTCCCACCGGGGAGCTGTTTTTT.

This clone was seen once. The rearrangement uses TRBV19 and TRBJ2-2, with TRBD1 as a possible D gene (6 bases). Germline V gene lookup returns CDR1 LNHDA and CDR2 SQIVND (reference sequence). There are 12 residues in the CDR3. With 8 bases removed from V and 6 bases from J, the gap between germline ends came to 10 bases. This CDR3 is CASAQGPGELFF. Here the CDR3 DNA reads TGTGCCAGTGCGCAGGGGCCCGGGGAGCTGTTTTTT.

The chain couples TRBV6-5 to TRBJ2-5; 9 bases are shared with TRBD1. The CDR3 is 15 residues long. The germline gives CDR1 MNHEY, CDR2 SVGAGI. Trimming at V came to 3 bases and at J to 3 bases, leaving 5 bases not matched to a gene. The CDR3 nucleotides read TGTGCCAGCAGTTATTACGGGACAGGGAAAGAGACCCAGTACTTC. Translation gives CASSYYGTGKETQYF.

The chain joins TRBV2 to TRBJ1-1; tentatively, D is TRBD1 (5 bases). The CDR3 runs 14 residues. Trimming removed 7 bases from V and 1 base from J, with 13 bases in between. Germline lookup yields CDR1 SNHLY and CDR2 FYNNEI. This CDR3 is CASTDDRSNTEAFF. In nucleotides, the CDR3 is TGTGCCAGCACCGATGACAGATCGAACACTGAAGCTTTCTTT.

The V call is TRBV6-5, the J call TRBJ2-1; 7 bases match TRBD2. Trimming cost V 4 bases and J 10 bases; bases outside gene matches: 7. Germline lookup yields CDR1 MNHEY and CDR2 SVGAGI. The CDR3 runs to 13 residues. CDR3 DNA sequence: TGTGCCAGCAGTTGGGTCCGGGGAGGGGAGCAGTTCTTC. Amino acids: CASSWVRGGEQFF.

The chain links TRBV10-1 to TRBJ2-3, with D possibly matching TRBD2 (5 bases). This CDR3 has 15 residues. V was cut by 0 bases and J by 1 base, with 8 bases left in between. The germline V gene has CDR1 WNHNN and CDR2 SYGVQD (reference sequence). The CDR3 loop reads CASSESPEGTDTQYF. CDR3 DNA sequence: TGCGCCAGCAGTGAGTCCCCGGAGGGCACAGATACGCAGTATTTT.

The V and J genes are TRBV5-4 and TRBJ1-2; 10 bases line up with TRBD1. CDR3 size: 18 residues. The V segment lost 2 bases and the J segment 4 bases; nucleotides outside the gene matches: 14. Germline loops: CDR1 SGHNT, CDR2 YYREEE (reference sequence). CDR3: CASSFAVGQGLSFYGYTF. The CDR3 DNA reads TGTGCCAGCAGCTTCGCAGTGGGACAGGGGCTCTCTTTCTATGGCTACACCTTC.

The chain employs TRBV27 and TRBJ2-7, with 9 bases aligning to TRBD1. The junction had 5 bases not matched to a gene; V was cut back by 2 bases and J by 0 bases. Germline V gene lookup returns CDR1 MNHEY and CDR2 SMNVEV (reference sequence). CDR3 size: 16 residues. CDR3 DNA: TGTGCCAGCAGTTTAACAGGGGGCCTCAGCTCCTACGAGCAGTACTTC. Translating it yields CASSLTGGLSSYEQYF.

The chain combines TRBV9 with TRBJ1-2; 7 bases match TRBD1. Germline values: CDR1 SGDLS, CDR2 YYNGEE. The CDR3 spans 14 residues. Trimming cost V 4 bases and J 4 bases; bases outside gene matches: 7. In DNA, the CDR3 is TGTGCCAGCAGCCCCAGACAGGGTGGCTATGGCTACACCTTC. It translates to CASSPRQGGYGYTF.

This chain uses TRBV6-5 with TRBJ1-2; D may be TRBD1 (5 bases). Germline V lookup: CDR1 MNHEY, CDR2 SVGAGI. The germline V and J ends were trimmed by 6 bases and 0 bases, with 14 bases remaining between them. The CDR3 is made up of 15 amino acids. CDR3 loop: CASRQRTFSNYGYTF. The CDR3 DNA follows: TGTGCCAGCAGACAAAGGACATTCTCTAACTATGGCTACACCTTC.

The gene calls are TRBV10-3 and TRBJ2-3; TRBD2 is a possible D gene (7 bases). CDR1 is ENHRY, CDR2 SYGVKD, per germline. This CDR3 comprises 11 residues. V was pared by 5 bases and J by 8 bases, with 8 bases between. The chain's CDR3 is CAISRGGTQYF. CDR3 nucleotide sequence: TGTGCCATCAGTAGGGGGGGTACGCAGTATTTT.

The rearrangement joins TRBV29-1 to TRBJ2-7; no clear D gene. This CDR3 region has 14 residues. V lost 4 bases to trimming and J lost 3 bases, with 16 bases between them. CDR1 is SQVTM, CDR2 ANQGSEA, per germline. The CDR3 DNA reads TGCAGCGTTGTCCTTCGGGTGGGAAACTACGAGCAGTACTTC. Amino acids: CSVVLRVGNYEQYF.